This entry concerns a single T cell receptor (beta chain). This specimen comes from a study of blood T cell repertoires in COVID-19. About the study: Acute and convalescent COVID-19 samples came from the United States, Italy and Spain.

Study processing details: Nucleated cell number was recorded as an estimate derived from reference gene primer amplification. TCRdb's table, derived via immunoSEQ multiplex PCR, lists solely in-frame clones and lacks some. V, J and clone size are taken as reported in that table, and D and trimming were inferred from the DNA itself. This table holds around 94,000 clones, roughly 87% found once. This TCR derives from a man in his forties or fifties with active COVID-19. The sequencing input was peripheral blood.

The CDR3 protein is CASSYAGIGGSPLHF. CDR3 coding DNA: TGTGCCAGCAGCTATGCGGGGATAGGTGGTTCACCCCTCCACTTT. This sequence joins TRBV7-9 and TRBJ1-6; D remains unclear. The CDR3 has 15 residues. Trimming shortened V by 4 bases and J by 9 bases, and 16 bases separated the two germline ends. Germline V gene data show CDR1 as SEHNR and CDR2 as FQNEAQ (reference sequence). Drawing the rest from reference TRBV7-9 and TRBJ1-6, the complete variable domain is DTGVSQNPRHKITKRGQNVTFRCDPISEHNRLYWYRQTLGQGPEFLTYFQNEAQLEKSRLLSDRFSAERPKGSFSTLEIQRTEQGDSAMYLCASSYAGIGGSPLHFGNGTRLTVT.